This TCR beta chain was documented in a study of blood T cell repertoires in COVID-19. Overall study context: Samples representing acute and convalescent COVID-19 were sourced from the United States, Italy and Spain. The analysed material was cDNA or gDNA that came from T cells, B-cell-depleted T cells, or PBMCs.

Original data processing: Nucleated cell number was recorded as an estimate derived from reference gene primer amplification. The data were produced by immunoSEQ multiplex PCR, yet TCRdb's version contains in-frame clones alone and is incomplete. The DNA gave D and trimming, while V, J and clone size come from that table. This sample has tens of thousands of clones; around 89% occur once, and the top ten carry about 8.2%. The CDR3 has 14 residues. Trimming cost V 5 bases and J 6 bases, with 17 bases left between them. The germline CDR1 and CDR2 sequences are SGHVS and FQNEAQ. The receptor's source is a human donor in a cohort sampled during active COVID-19. Sequencing was carried out using peripheral blood. The chain couples TRBV7-8 to TRBJ2-7, with a weak D call TRBD1 (5 bases). In DNA form, the CDR3 reads TGTGCCAGCAGCCATACTACAGGAGCCGGCGAGCAGTACTTC. It codes for CASSHTTGAGEQYF.